Each of the 23 T cell receptor beta chains below was sequenced from the same sample in a study of cytomegalovirus exposure and HLA in healthy donors. The primer mix had 60 Vbeta and 13 Jbeta primers. Data came from immunoSEQ multiplex PCR; TCRdb stores just in-frame clones and leaves some out. The profile covers 170,000 or so clones, with around four fifths appearing a single time and approximately 2% taken by the ten largest. Specimen: PBMCs. These TCRs come from a man between 18 and 29 years old in good health and CMV-seronegative.

The DNA for the CDR3 is TGTGCCAGCAGCTTAGGGCAGGGGAAAGCTGGGGCCAACGTCCTGACTTTC. Protein: CASSLGQGKAGANVLTF. The chain links TRBV7-3 to TRBJ2-6; D might be TRBD1 (6 bases). Germline assignment: CDR1 SGHTA and CDR2 FQGTGA. This CDR3 has 17 amino acids. Trimming shortened V by 2 bases and J by 2 bases, and 13 bases separated the two germline ends.

This chain links TRBV14 with TRBJ2-1; 7 positions match TRBD2. V shed 8 bases and J 5 bases; nucleotides not matched to a gene: 9. The CDR3 has 14 amino acids. The germline V gene has CDR1 SGHDN and CDR2 FVKESK. The CDR3 sequence: CASAPSGSNNEQFF. CDR3 nucleotide sequence: TGTGCCAGCGCCCCTAGCGGATCCAACAATGAGCAGTTCTTC. Supplemented by reference TRBV14 and TRBJ2-1, the full variable domain reads EAGVTQFPSHSVIEKGQTVTLRCDPISGHDNLYWYRRVMGKEIKFLLHFVKESKQDESGMPNNRFLAERTGGTYSTLKVQPAELEDSGVYFCASAPSGSNNEQFFGPGTRLTVL.

This clone was seen only once. Mismatch with germline at one junction end may stem from a read error. The rearrangement links TRBV7-7 to TRBJ2-5; TRBD1 is a possible D gene (5 bases). Germline CDR1 reads SSHAT; CDR2 reads FNYEAQ (reference sequence). The CDR3 covers 14 residues. For the CDR3, the DNA is TGTGCTAGCAGCTTACGGCAGGGTTCCGAGACCCAGTACTTC. Its protein is CASSLRQGSETQYF. The full variable domain, rest sourced from reference TRBV7-7 and TRBJ2-5, is GAGVSQSPRYKVTKRGQDVTLRCDPISSHATLYWYQQALGQGPEFLTYFNYEAQPDKSGLPSDRFSAERPEGSISTLTIQRTEQRDSAMYRCASSLRQGSETQYFGPGTRLLVL.

The chain joins TRBV10-3 to TRBJ2-1, with 12 bases identical to TRBD2. V lost 10 bases to trimming and J lost 16 bases; unmatched junction nucleotides: 17. This CDR3 is built from 14 residues. Germline V gene sequence: CDR1 ENHRY, CDR2 SYGVKD. The CDR3 DNA reads as TGTGCCACCCTAGGCGGGCTAGCGGGAGGGCCCATATTCTTC. Its protein is CATLGGLAGGPIFF.

The gene calls are TRBV4-2 and TRBJ1-2; 7 bases agree with TRBD1. This CDR3 is 15 amino acids long. Germline V gives CDR1 LGHNA, CDR2 YNFKEQ. Trimming removed 0 bases from V and 4 bases from J; junction bases left unmatched: 5. CDR3 sequence: CASSQERGLSYGYTF. CDR3 DNA sequence: TGTGCCAGCAGCCAAGAGAGGGGGCTGAGCTATGGCTACACCTTC.

The rearrangement uses TRBV5-5 and TRBJ1-2; perhaps TRBD1 as D (6 bases). The CDR3 has 14 residues. The V gene's germline CDR1 is SGHKS and CDR2 YYEKEE (reference sequence). V was clipped by 4 bases and J by 4 bases, with 14 bases between them. The CDR3 DNA sequence: TGTGCCAGCAGCCGCGCCGGGACAAGCTATGGCTACACCTTC. It is translated as CASSRAGTSYGYTF. Full variable domain (rest looked up from reference TRBV5-5 and TRBJ1-2): DAGVTQSPTHLIKTRGQQVTLRCSPISGHKSVSWYQQVLGQGPQFIFQYYEKEERGRGNFPDRFSARQFPNYSSELNVNALLLGDSALYLCASSRAGTSYGYTFGSGTRLTVV.

V usage is TRBV11-1 and J usage is TRBJ2-1, with D unresolved. The CDR3 is 15 amino acids. Germline assignment: CDR1 SGHAT and CDR2 FQDESV (reference sequence). Trimming took 1 base from V and 0 from J, leaving 7 bases between them. Here the CDR3 DNA reads TGTGCCAGCAGCTTAGAACTGCGCTCCTACAATGAGCAGTTCTTC. It specifies CASSLELRSYNEQFF.

The V and J genes are TRBV4-1 and TRBJ1-2; possible D gene TRBD1, 6 bases. V lost 2 bases to trimming and J lost 5 bases, with 18 bases between them. Germline V CDR1 and CDR2: MGHRA, YSYEKL. This CDR3 is built from 16 residues. CDR3 DNA: TGCGCCAGCAGCCAAAAGATAGATAGACAGGCTTATGGCTACACCTTC. Amino acid sequence: CASSQKIDRQAYGYTF.

V usage is TRBV27 and J usage is TRBJ1-1; D is unresolved. This CDR3 is built from 12 residues. Germline lookup yields CDR1 MNHEY and CDR2 SMNVEV (reference sequence). V lost 4 bases, J lost 0 bases, and 3 bases lay in between. The DNA for the CDR3 is TGTGCCAGCAGTTCGGTGAACACTGAAGCTTTCTTT. Translating it yields CASSSVNTEAFF.

CDR3 bases: TGTGCCACGACTAGCGGGGGGGCAGGGGGAGATACGCAGTATTTT. Translated: CATTSGGAGGDTQYF. The chain recombines TRBV2 with TRBJ2-3, with TRBD2 matching 14 bases. V was clipped by 10 bases and J by 5 bases; unmatched bases: 8. CDR3 length equals 15 residues. Germline assignment: CDR1 SNHLY and CDR2 FYNNEI.

The chain has TRBV28 and TRBJ2-3; D perhaps matches TRBD1 (6 bases). The CDR3 consists of 13 residues. In germline, CDR1 is MDHEN, CDR2 SYDVKM. The V and J ends lost 4 bases and 4 bases respectively, with 9 bases between them. The CDR3 loop reads CASSWTVPDTQYF. The CDR3 DNA is TGTGCCAGCAGTTGGACAGTCCCAGATACGCAGTATTTT. The entire variable domain, with the rest obtained from reference TRBV28 and TRBJ2-3, is as follows: DVKVTQSSRYLVKRTGEKVFLECVQDMDHENMFWYRQDPGLGLRLIYFSYDVKMKEKGDIPEGYSVSREKKERFSLILESASTNQTSMYLCASSWTVPDTQYFGPGTRLTVL.

The rearrangement uses TRBV5-1 and TRBJ1-2; maybe TRBD1 (5 bases). Germline loops: CDR1 SGHRS, CDR2 YFSETQ. V lost 2 bases to trimming and J lost 7 bases, with 15 bases between them. The CDR3 totals 14 residues. This chain's CDR3 is CASSFLEGKAGYTF. The CDR3 nucleotides are TGCGCCAGCAGCTTTTTGGAGGGGAAGGCTGGCTACACCTTC.

There are a few counts of this clone. This chain links TRBV27 with TRBJ1-1; D is unresolved. V shed 5 bases and J shed 1 base, with 8 bases lying between them. CDR1 is MNHEY and CDR2 is SMNVEV in the germline V gene (reference sequence). This CDR3 is built from 13 residues. CDR3 nucleotide sequence: TGTGCCAGCAGTCCCCGACAGAACACTGAAGCTTTCTTT. It specifies CASSPRQNTEAFF.

Worth noting for this clone: Other DNA sequences in the same sample also yield this CDR3. The rearrangement joins TRBV19 to TRBJ2-2; 10 nucleotides align to TRBD1. This CDR3 spans 17 amino acids. Germline CDR1 LNHDA, CDR2 SQIVND (reference sequence). The junction had 12 bases not matched to a gene; V was cut back by 7 bases and J by 4 bases. CDR3 DNA: TGTGCCAGTATGGGGGACAGGGGAAGGGGCGGCACCGGGGAGCTGTTTTTT. It codes for CASMGDRGRGGTGELFF.

The V gene is TRBV19, the J gene TRBJ2-1; 13 nucleotides match TRBD2. The CDR3 covers 15 residues. CDR1 and CDR2 from the germline V gene are LNHDA and SQIVND (reference sequence). The ends lost 9 bases at V and 2 bases at J; junction bases unmatched: 4. The DNA for the CDR3 is TGTGCCAGCACTAGCGGGAGGGCCCCCTACAATGAGCAGTTCTTC. The encoded protein is CASTSGRAPYNEQFF. The full variable domain, its missing parts supplied by reference TRBV19 and TRBJ2-1, is DGGITQSPKYLFRKEGQNVTLSCEQNLNHDAMYWYRQDPGQGLRLIYYSQIVNDFQKGDIAEGYSVSREKKESFPLTVTSAQKNPTAFYLCASTSGRAPYNEQFFGPGTRLTVL.

The rearrangement joins TRBV27 to TRBJ2-1; D call uncertain. CDR1 and CDR2 (germline): MNHEY, SMNVEV (reference sequence). The CDR3 consists of 13 residues. V lost 6 bases to trimming and J lost 7 bases, with 13 bases between them. The CDR3 loop is CASSVTRINEQFF. The CDR3 DNA is TGTGCCAGCAGCGTCACACGTATTAATGAGCAGTTCTTC.

This chain uses TRBV5-1 with TRBJ1-2; weak D call: TRBD1 (5 bases). V shed 3 bases and J shed 4 bases, with 25 bases lying between them. Per germline, CDR1 SGHRS and CDR2 YFSETQ. This CDR3 comprises 18 residues. The CDR3 region is CASSSHPGFGAVLYGYTF. The CDR3 DNA follows: TGCGCCAGCAGCTCTCACCCCGGGTTTGGGGCGGTCCTCTATGGCTACACCTTC.

Only a few counts were recorded for this clone. The chain recombines TRBV7-9 with TRBJ2-7, with 8 bases matching TRBD1. The J segment lost 2 bases and the V segment lost 2 bases, leaving 11 bases of the junction unmatched. This CDR3 spans 17 amino acids. The germline V gene has CDR1 SEHNR and CDR2 FQNEAQ (reference sequence). DNA of the CDR3: TGTGCCAGCAGCTTAACCGGACAGGGATTGGTAACCTACGAGCAGTACTTC. Its translation is CASSLTGQGLVTYEQYF.

The gene calls are TRBV6-5 and TRBJ2-7; D is perhaps TRBD2 (5 bases). The germline V gene has CDR1 MNHEY and CDR2 SVGAGI. The CDR3 is made up of 14 amino acids. Trimming took off 10 bases at V and 1 base at J, with 17 bases between the two ends. In nucleotides, the CDR3 is TGTGCCATAAACAGCGGAGGACCATCCTACGAGCAGTACTTC. It encodes CAINSGGPSYEQYF.

The chain links TRBV7-9 to TRBJ2-1; D is possibly TRBD1 (6 bases). V dropped 7 bases and J dropped 7 bases, with 17 bases sitting between them. In germline, CDR1 is SEHNR, CDR2 FQNEAQ (reference sequence). This CDR3 comprises 14 residues. CDR3 sequence reads: CASTLMDSQNEQFF. The CDR3 DNA reads as TGTGCCAGCACCCTGATGGACAGCCAAAATGAGCAGTTCTTC. The complete variable domain, with remaining parts taken from reference TRBV7-9 and TRBJ2-1, reads DTGVSQNPRHKITKRGQNVTFRCDPISEHNRLYWYRQTLGQGPEFLTYFQNEAQLEKSRLLSDRFSAERPKGSFSTLEIQRTEQGDSAMYLCASTLMDSQNEQFFGPGTRLTVL.

The rearrangement uses TRBV4-1 and TRBJ1-5, with TRBD1 identical over 9 bases. The germline V gene has CDR1 MGHRA and CDR2 YSYEKL. V lost 0 bases and J lost 1; bases outside the gene matches: 1. The CDR3 covers 16 residues. CDR3 nucleotide sequence: TGCGCCAGCAGCCAAGAGACAGGGGGGAGCAATCAGCCCCAGCATTTT. Translating gives CASSQETGGSNQPQHF.

V is TRBV7-9 and J is TRBJ1-2, with 7 nucleotides matching TRBD1. The V segment lost 5 bases and the J segment 8 bases; nucleotides outside the gene matches: 11. The CDR3 has 14 amino acids. From germline, CDR1 is SEHNR and CDR2 FQNEAQ (reference sequence). This CDR3 reads CASSTDRDMRGYTF. The CDR3 DNA reads as TGTGCCAGCAGCACCGACAGGGATATGAGGGGCTACACCTTC.

This rearrangement joins TRBV7-9 to TRBJ2-3; D gene uncertain. The CDR3 loop spans 14 amino acids. In germline, CDR1 is SEHNR, CDR2 FQNEAQ (reference sequence). The V end was cut by 1 base, the J end by 4 bases, with 9 bases between. The CDR3, as DNA: TGTGCCAGCAGCTTAGGCACAGATTCAGATACGCAGTATTTT. Translation gives CASSLGTDSDTQYF. Drawing the rest from reference TRBV7-9 and TRBJ2-3, the complete variable domain is DTGVSQNPRHKITKRGQNVTFRCDPISEHNRLYWYRQTLGQGPEFLTYFQNEAQLEKSRLLSDRFSAERPKGSFSTLEIQRTEQGDSAMYLCASSLGTDSDTQYFGPGTRLTVL.